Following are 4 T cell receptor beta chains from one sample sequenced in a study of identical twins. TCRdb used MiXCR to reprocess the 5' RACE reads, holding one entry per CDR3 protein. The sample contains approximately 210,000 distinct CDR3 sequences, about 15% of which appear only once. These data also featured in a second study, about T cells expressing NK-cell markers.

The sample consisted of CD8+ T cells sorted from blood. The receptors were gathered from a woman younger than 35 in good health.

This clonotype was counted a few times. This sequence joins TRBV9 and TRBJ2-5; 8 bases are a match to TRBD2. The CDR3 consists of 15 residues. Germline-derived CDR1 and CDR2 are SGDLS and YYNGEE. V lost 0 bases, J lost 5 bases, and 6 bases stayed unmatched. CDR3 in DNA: TGTGCCAGCAGCGTAGCAGGACTAGCTCGGGAGACCCAGTACTTC. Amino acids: CASSVAGLARETQYF.

The CDR3 loop reads CSARFSQGAYEQYF. The CDR3, as DNA: TGCAGTGCTAGATTCTCACAGGGTGCCTACGAGCAGTACTTC. The V and J genes are TRBV20-1 and TRBJ2-7, with D maybe TRBD1 (6 bases). V gave up 2 bases and J gave up 2 bases, with 13 bases separating them. Germline V gene sequence: CDR1 DFQATT, CDR2 SNEGSKA (reference sequence). The CDR3 runs to 14 residues.

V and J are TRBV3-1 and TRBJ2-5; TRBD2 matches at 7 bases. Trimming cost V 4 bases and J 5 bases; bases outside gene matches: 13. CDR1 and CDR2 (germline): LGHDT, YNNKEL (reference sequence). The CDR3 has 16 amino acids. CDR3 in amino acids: CASSLERGDVGETQYF. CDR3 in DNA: TGTGCCAGCAGCCTAGAGCGGGGCGACGTGGGGGAGACCCAGTACTTC.

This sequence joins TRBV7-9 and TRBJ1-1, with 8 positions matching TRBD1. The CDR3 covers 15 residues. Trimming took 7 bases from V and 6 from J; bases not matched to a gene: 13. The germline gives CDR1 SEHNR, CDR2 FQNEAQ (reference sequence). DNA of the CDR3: TGTGCCAGCACCGGAACCGGACAGGGAGTGCCTGAAGCTTTCTTT. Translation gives CASTGTGQGVPEAFF.